These 12 T cell receptor beta chains were all obtained from the same sample, sequenced in a study of blood T cell repertoires in COVID-19. The table came from immunoSEQ multiplex PCR; TCRdb's copy has only in-frame clones and leaves some out. This sample carries roughly 170,000 clones, about nine tenths of them seen once, and the ten largest clones take 20% to 25%. Sequences were obtained from peripheral blood. Receptors originate from a man aged 65 to 79 with active or convalescent COVID-19.

V gene TRBV2 combines with J gene TRBJ1-2; D remains ambiguous. The CDR3 sequence is 14 residues long. Germline CDR1 and CDR2: SNHLY and FYNNEI. With 3 bases removed from V and 2 bases from J, the gap between germline ends came to 10 bases. In nucleotides, the CDR3 is TGTGCCAGCAGTGATTTGACATACAACTATGGCTACACCTTC. Its protein product is CASSDLTYNYGYTF.

This clone has just one count. CDR3 region: CASSDGQMNTEAFF. CDR3 DNA sequence: TGTGCCAGTAGTGACGGACAGATGAACACTGAAGCTTTCTTT. This chain uses TRBV19 with TRBJ1-1; D possibly corresponds to TRBD1 (6 bases). The length of the CDR3 is 14 residues. The germline V and J ends were trimmed by 5 bases and 0 bases, with 10 bases remaining between them. In germline, CDR1 is LNHDA, CDR2 SQIVND (reference sequence).

The gene calls are TRBV28 and TRBJ1-1; D is undetermined. There are 15 residues in the CDR3. In germline, CDR1 is MDHEN, CDR2 SYDVKM. V lost 6 bases and J lost 8, with 22 bases in between. For the CDR3, the DNA is TGTGCCAGCAGAGACCCGGGAGGCTGGGCTTCGGAAGCTTTCTTT. Translated: CASRDPGGWASEAFF.

The chain has TRBV6-5 and TRBJ1-3; D ambiguous. V was trimmed by 6 bases and J by 0 bases, leaving 6 bases between them. This CDR3 comprises 13 residues. Germline V lookup: CDR1 MNHEY, CDR2 SVGAGI. DNA of the CDR3: TGTGCCAGCAGATCGAGCTCTGGAAACACCATATATTTT. It yields the protein CASRSSSGNTIYF.

The gene calls are TRBV5-1 and TRBJ1-3; D gene uncertain. V lost 6 bases to trimming and J lost 0 bases, with 16 bases between them. Per germline, CDR1 SGHRS and CDR2 YFSETQ. The CDR3 consists of 16 residues. Here the CDR3 DNA reads TGCGCCAGCACCTCCGGGTCCTCCGCCTCTGGAAACACCATATATTTT. Amino acids: CASTSGSSASGNTIYF.

The chain uses TRBV15 and TRBJ1-2; 8 bases are shared with TRBD1. The CDR3 runs 16 residues. The junction had 3 bases not matched to a gene; V was cut back by 0 bases and J by 0 bases. Germline CDR1 is LNHNV and CDR2 is YYDKDF (reference sequence). The chain's CDR3 is CATSRDQGASNYGYTF. The CDR3 nucleotides are TGTGCCACCAGCAGAGATCAGGGGGCCTCTAACTATGGCTACACCTTC. Full variable domain (missing parts from reference TRBV15 and TRBJ1-2): DAMVIQNPRYQVTQFGKPVTLSCSQTLNHNVMYWYQQKSSQAPKLLFHYYDKDFNNEADTPDNFQSRRPNTSFCFLDIRSPGLGDTAMYLCATSRDQGASNYGYTFGSGTRLTVV.

The chain employs TRBV7-9 and TRBJ1-1; D is unresolved. The germline gives CDR1 SEHNR, CDR2 FQNEAQ (reference sequence). V was pared by 0 bases and J by 1 base, with 9 bases between. The CDR3 covers 15 residues. The CDR3 coding sequence is TGTGCCAGCAGCTTAGCGCTCGGGAGGAACACTGAAGCTTTCTTT. Translated, it gives CASSLALGRNTEAFF.

This sequence joins TRBV28 and TRBJ2-7; the D gene is possibly TRBD2 (6 bases). Trimming cost V 5 bases and J 1 base, with 18 bases left between them. Germline CDR1 is MDHEN and CDR2 is SYDVKM. This CDR3 contains 16 residues. The CDR3 DNA follows: TGTGCCAGCAGTGGGGGAGGCGGGACCTTGTCCTACGAGCAGTACTTC. Amino acids: CASSGGGGTLSYEQYF. Complete variable domain (other parts from reference TRBV28 and TRBJ2-7): DVKVTQSSRYLVKRTGEKVFLECVQDMDHENMFWYRQDPGLGLRLIYFSYDVKMKEKGDIPEGYSVSREKKERFSLILESASTNQTSMYLCASSGGGGTLSYEQYFGPGTRLTVT.

The gene calls are TRBV18 and TRBJ1-3, with D unclear. V lost 2 bases to trimming and J lost 0 bases, with 14 bases between them. Germline V gives CDR1 KGHSH, CDR2 LQKENI. The CDR3 sequence is 17 residues long. CDR3 protein: CASSPLPPTSSGNTIYF. DNA for the CDR3: TGTGCCAGCTCACCATTGCCGCCGACAAGCTCTGGAAACACCATATATTTT.

The CDR3 region is CASSPGSASTDTQYF. DNA of the CDR3: TGTGCCAGCAGCCCGGGGTCAGCTAGCACAGATACGCAGTATTTT. This rearrangement joins TRBV5-4 to TRBJ2-3; tentative D call: TRBD2 (5 bases). The germline gives CDR1 SGHNT, CDR2 YYREEE (reference sequence). The germline V and J ends were trimmed by 4 bases and 0 bases, with 12 bases remaining between them. This CDR3 comprises 15 residues.

The chain recombines TRBV19 with TRBJ2-6; 9 positions agree with TRBD1. With 7 bases clipped from V and 4 bases from J, the junction kept 11 bases outside the gene matches. The CDR3 contains 17 residues. Germline V gives CDR1 LNHDA, CDR2 SQIVND (reference sequence). CDR3 protein: CASTNPQGAGGANVLTF. The DNA for the CDR3 is TGTGCCAGTACCAATCCACAGGGGGCAGGAGGGGCCAACGTCCTGACTTTC.

V gene TRBV3-1 (or the pseudogene TRBV3-2) combines with J gene TRBJ1-3; 10 bases fit TRBD1. This CDR3 region has 18 residues. The ends lost 4 bases at V and 4 bases at J; junction bases unmatched: 13. The germline V gene encodes CDR1 LGHDT and CDR2 YNNKEL (reference sequence). For the CDR3, the DNA is TGTGCCAGCAGCCTGAACCGGGACAGGGGATCATCGGGAAACACCATATATTTT. Protein sequence: CASSLNRDRGSSGNTIYF.